A selection of T cell receptor beta chains follows, all from one sample in a study of blood T cell repertoires in COVID-19. Repertoires were generated with immunoSEQ multiplex PCR, while TCRdb's copy carries only in-frame clones and drops some. The table has 200,000 to 250,000 clones, 90% seen once. The sample taken for sequencing was PBMCs or T cells enriched from blood (not recorded which). The source is a man aged 30 to 39 who had been exposed to COVID-19. Both conserved end residues are part of each CDR3. A D gene is named only where the DNA matches it firmly. Only part of the rows carry a size: once, few, many, or a class if the clone is expanded.

d_gene: TRBD1
j_gene: TRBJ1-5
v_gene: TRBV5-1
abundance: .
CDR3aa: CASSRTGGGIGAQHF
CDR3nt: TGCGCCAGCAGCCGGACAGGGGGCGGGATCGGGGCCCAGCATTTT

d_gene: TRBD2
j_gene: TRBJ2-3
v_gene: TRBV2
abundance: .
CDR3aa: CASRIRLAGASTDTQYF
CDR3nt: TGTGCCAGCAGGATCCGACTAGCGGGGGCCTCCACAGATACGCAGTATTTT

d_gene: .
j_gene: TRBJ1-2
v_gene: TRBV19
abundance: .
CDR3aa: CASRDTPYGYTF
CDR3nt: TGTGCCAGCAGGGACACCCCCTATGGCTACACCTTC

d_gene: .
j_gene: TRBJ1-2
v_gene: TRBV23-1
abundance: .
CDR3aa: CASSKRLGVKGNYGYTF
CDR3nt: TGCGCCAGCAGCAAAAGATTAGGGGTAAAGGGTAACTATGGCTACACCTTC

d_gene: TRBD1
j_gene: TRBJ1-3
v_gene: TRBV9
abundance: .
CDR3aa: CASSAQQGDSAGNTIYF
CDR3nt: TGTGCCAGCAGCGCCCAGCAAGGGGACAGTGCTGGAAACACCATATATTTT

d_gene: TRBD1
j_gene: TRBJ1-6
v_gene: TRBV13
abundance: .
CDR3aa: CASNRQGIGYSPLHF
CDR3nt: TGTGCCAGCAACCGACAGGGCATAGGTTATTCACCCCTCCACTTT

d_gene: .
j_gene: TRBJ2-1
v_gene: TRBV3-1/TRBV3-2
abundance: .
CDR3aa: CASSTQGELRYNEQFF
CDR3nt: TGTGCCAGCAGCACACAGGGAGAGTTGAGGTACAATGAGCAGTTCTTC

d_gene: TRBD1
j_gene: TRBJ1-1
v_gene: TRBV19
abundance: .
CDR3aa: CASSMGTGGLNTEAFF
CDR3nt: TGTGCCAGTAGTATGGGGACAGGGGGCTTGAACACTGAAGCTTTCTTT

d_gene: TRBD2
j_gene: TRBJ2-7
v_gene: TRBV7-9
abundance: once
CDR3aa: CASTVGGEGYEQYF
CDR3nt: TGTGCCAGCACTGTCGGGGGGGAAGGCTACGAGCAGTACTTC

d_gene: TRBD2
j_gene: TRBJ2-5
v_gene: TRBV11-3
abundance: once
CDR3aa: CASSTIGTSGEETQYF
CDR3nt: TGTGCCAGCAGCACCATTGGGACTAGCGGGGAAGAGACCCAGTACTTC

d_gene: TRBD2
j_gene: TRBJ2-7
v_gene: TRBV5-1
abundance: .
CDR3aa: CASSLGGLADYEQYF
CDR3nt: TGCGCCAGCAGCTTGGGGGGACTAGCGGACTACGAGCAGTACTTC